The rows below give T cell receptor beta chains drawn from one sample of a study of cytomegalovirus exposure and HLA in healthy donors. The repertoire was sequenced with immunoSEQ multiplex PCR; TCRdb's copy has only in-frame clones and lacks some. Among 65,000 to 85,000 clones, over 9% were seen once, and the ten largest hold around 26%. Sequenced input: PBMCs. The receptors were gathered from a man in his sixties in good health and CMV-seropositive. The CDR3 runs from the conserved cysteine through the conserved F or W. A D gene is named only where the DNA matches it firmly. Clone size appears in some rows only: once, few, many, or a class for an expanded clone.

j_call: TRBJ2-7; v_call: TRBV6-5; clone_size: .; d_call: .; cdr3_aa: CASSYTRSSYEQYF; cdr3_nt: TGTGCCAGCAGTTACACTCGGAGCTCCTACGAGCAGTACTTC
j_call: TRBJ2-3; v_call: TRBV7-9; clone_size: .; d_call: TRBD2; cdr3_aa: CASSINPQWERESYTQYF; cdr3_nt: TGTGCCAGCAGCATAAACCCTCAGTGGGAGCGGGAGTCGTATACGCAGTATTTT
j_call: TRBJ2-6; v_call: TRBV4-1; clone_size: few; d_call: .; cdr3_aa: CASSHSSGANVLTF; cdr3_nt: TGCGCCAGCAGCCACAGCTCTGGGGCCAACGTCCTGACTTTC
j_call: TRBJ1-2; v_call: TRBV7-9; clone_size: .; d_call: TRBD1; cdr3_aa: CASSMTGTGSVYGYTF; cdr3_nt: TGTGCCAGCAGCATGACCGGGACAGGGTCTGTGTATGGCTACACCTTC
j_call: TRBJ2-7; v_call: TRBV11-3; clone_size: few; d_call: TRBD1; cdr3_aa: CASSPGQGVPPYEQYF; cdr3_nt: TGTGCCAGCAGCCCGGGACAGGGCGTCCCACCATACGAGCAGTACTTC
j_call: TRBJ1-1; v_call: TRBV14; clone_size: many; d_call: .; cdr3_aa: CASSHKLAEAFF; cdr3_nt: TGTGCCAGCAGCCATAAACTCGCAGAAGCTTTCTTT
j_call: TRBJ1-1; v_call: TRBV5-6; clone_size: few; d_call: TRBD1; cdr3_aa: CASSLEKRDRVKSGTEAFF; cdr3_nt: TGTGCCAGCAGCTTGGAAAAGCGGGACAGGGTAAAGAGTGGGACTGAAGCTTTCTTT
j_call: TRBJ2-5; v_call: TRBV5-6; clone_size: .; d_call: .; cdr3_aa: CASSLVQGGRGGETQYF; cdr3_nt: TGTGCCAGCAGCCTGGTCCAAGGGGGGAGGGGTGGAGAGACCCAGTACTTC
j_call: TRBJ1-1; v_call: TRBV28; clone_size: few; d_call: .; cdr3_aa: CASSYMGQGMNTEAFF; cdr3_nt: TGTGCCAGCAGTTACATGGGCCAGGGAATGAACACTGAAGCTTTCTTT
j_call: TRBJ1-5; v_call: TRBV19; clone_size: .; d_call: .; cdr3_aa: CASNSGQNNQPQHF; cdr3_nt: TGTGCCAGTAACTCAGGCCAGAACAATCAGCCCCAGCATTTT
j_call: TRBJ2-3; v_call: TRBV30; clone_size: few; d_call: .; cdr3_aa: CAWSPAGHTQYF; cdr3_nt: TGTGCCTGGAGTCCGGCGGGACATACGCAGTATTTT
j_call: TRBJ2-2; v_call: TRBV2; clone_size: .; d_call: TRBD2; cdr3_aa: CASTQLAGGTGELFF; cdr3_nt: TGTGCCAGCACCCAACTAGCGGGAGGCACCGGGGAGCTGTTTTTT
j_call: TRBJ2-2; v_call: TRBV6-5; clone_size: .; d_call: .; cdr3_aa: CASSPQGTGELFF; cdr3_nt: TGTGCCAGCAGTCCACAGGGAACCGGGGAGCTGTTTTTT
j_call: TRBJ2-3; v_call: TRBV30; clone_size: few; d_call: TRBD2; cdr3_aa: CAWSSGGAGLNTQYF; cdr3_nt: TGTGCCTGGTCAAGCGGGGGGGCCGGGTTAAATACGCAGTATTTT
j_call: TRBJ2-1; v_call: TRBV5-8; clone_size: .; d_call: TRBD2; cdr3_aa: CASNLWSGGNEQFF; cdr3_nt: TGTGCCTCCAACCTCTGGTCGGGAGGTAATGAGCAGTTCTTC
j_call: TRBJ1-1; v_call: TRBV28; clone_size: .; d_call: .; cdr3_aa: CASRGGGSTEAFF; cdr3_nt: TGTGCCAGCAGAGGGGGGGGATCCACTGAAGCTTTCTTT
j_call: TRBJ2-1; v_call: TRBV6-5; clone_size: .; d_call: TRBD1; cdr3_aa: CASRTGTGLNEQFF; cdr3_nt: TGTGCCAGCCGGACCGGGACAGGGTTAAATGAGCAGTTCTTC
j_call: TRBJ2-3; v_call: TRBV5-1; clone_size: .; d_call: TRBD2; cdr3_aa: CASSLVRGADTQYF; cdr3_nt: TGCGCCAGCAGCTTGGTACGGGGGGCAGATACGCAGTATTTT
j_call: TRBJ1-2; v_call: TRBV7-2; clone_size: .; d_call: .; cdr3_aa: CAMAGVDYGYTF; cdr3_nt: TGTGCCATGGCGGGCGTAGACTATGGCTACACCTTC
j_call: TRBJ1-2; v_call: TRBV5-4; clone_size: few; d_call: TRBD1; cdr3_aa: CASSETGVDYGYTF; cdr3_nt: TGTGCCAGCAGCGAAACAGGGGTGGACTATGGCTACACCTTC
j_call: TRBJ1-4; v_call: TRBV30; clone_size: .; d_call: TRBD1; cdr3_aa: CAWSYGQVNEKLFF; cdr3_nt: TGTGCCTGGAGTTACGGACAGGTTAATGAAAAACTGTTTTTT
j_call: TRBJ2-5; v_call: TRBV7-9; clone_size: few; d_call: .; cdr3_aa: CASSRGVAAETQYF; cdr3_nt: TGTGCCAGCAGCCGCGGGGTGGCGGCGGAGACCCAGTACTTC
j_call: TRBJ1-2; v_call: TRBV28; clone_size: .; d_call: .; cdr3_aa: CASSPRASRGYTF; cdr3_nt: TGTGCCAGCAGTCCCAGGGCCTCGAGAGGCTACACCTTC
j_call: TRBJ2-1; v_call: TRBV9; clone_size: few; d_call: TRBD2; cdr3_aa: CASSEWTSGSYEQFF; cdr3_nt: TGTGCCAGCAGCGAATGGACTAGCGGGAGTTACGAGCAGTTCTTC
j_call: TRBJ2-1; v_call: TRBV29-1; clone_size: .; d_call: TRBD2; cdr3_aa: CSVEGEGSYNEQFF; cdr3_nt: TGCAGCGTTGAGGGGGAGGGCTCCTACAATGAGCAGTTCTTC
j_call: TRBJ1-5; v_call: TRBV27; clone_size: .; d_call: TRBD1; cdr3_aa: CASSAGGSGNQPQHF; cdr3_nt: TGTGCCAGCTCTGCAGGGGGTAGTGGCAATCAGCCCCAGCATTTT
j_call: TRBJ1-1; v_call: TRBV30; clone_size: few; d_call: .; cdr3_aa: CASDRGTEAFF; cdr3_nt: TGTGCCTCGGATAGGGGGACTGAAGCTTTCTTT
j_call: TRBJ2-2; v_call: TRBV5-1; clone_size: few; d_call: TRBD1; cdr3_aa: CASRNPRQGLGTGELFF; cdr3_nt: TGCGCCAGCCGTAACCCCCGACAGGGCTTGGGCACCGGGGAGCTGTTTTTT
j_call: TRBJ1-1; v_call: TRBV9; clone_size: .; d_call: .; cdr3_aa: CASSVGVNSLTEAFF; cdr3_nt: TGTGCCAGCAGCGTAGGTGTAAACAGTCTCACTGAAGCTTTCTTT
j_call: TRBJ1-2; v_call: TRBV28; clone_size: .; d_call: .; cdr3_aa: CASSPRGGDNYGYTF; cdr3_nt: TGTGCCAGCAGTCCCCGAGGAGGGGATAACTATGGCTACACCTTC
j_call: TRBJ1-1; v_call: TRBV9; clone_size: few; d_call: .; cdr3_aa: CASSSLSGFNTEAFF; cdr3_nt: TGTGCCAGCAGCTCCCTGTCGGGATTTAACACTGAAGCTTTCTTT
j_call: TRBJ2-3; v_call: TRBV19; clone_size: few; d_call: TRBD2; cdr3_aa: CATRGASGSDTQYF; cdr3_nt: TGTGCCACCCGTGGGGCTAGCGGGAGCGATACGCAGTATTTT
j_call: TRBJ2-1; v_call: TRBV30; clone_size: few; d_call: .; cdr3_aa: CAWAGTGYNEQFF; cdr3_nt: TGTGCCTGGGCGGGGACGGGGTACAATGAGCAGTTCTTC
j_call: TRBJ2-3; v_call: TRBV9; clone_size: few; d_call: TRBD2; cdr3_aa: CASSRLSGGTDTQYF; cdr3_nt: TGTGCCAGCAGCCGGCTTAGCGGGGGGACAGATACGCAGTATTTT
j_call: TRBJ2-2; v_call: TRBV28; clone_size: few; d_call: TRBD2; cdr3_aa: CASSLSLAGNTGELFF; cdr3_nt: TGTGCCAGCAGTTTATCCCTAGCGGGAAACACCGGGGAGCTGTTTTTT
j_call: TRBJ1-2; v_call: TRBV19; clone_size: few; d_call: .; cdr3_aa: CASSEASGIGGYTF; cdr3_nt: TGTGCCAGTAGTGAGGCGTCGGGTATCGGTGGCTACACCTTC
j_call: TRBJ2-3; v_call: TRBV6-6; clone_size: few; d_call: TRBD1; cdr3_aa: CASSLDRGTDTQYF; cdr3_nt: TGTGCCAGCAGCTTGGACAGGGGCACAGATACGCAGTATTTT
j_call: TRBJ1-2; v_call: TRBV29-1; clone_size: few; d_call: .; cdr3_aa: CSEKSGYGYTF; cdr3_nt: TGCAGCGAAAAATCGGGCTATGGCTACACCTTC
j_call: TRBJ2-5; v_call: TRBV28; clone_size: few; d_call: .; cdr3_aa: CASSPPRGTAYQETQYF; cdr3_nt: TGTGCCAGCAGTCCTCCCCGGGGTACAGCGTACCAAGAGACCCAGTACTTC
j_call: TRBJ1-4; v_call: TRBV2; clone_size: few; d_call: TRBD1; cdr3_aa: CASLYRGNEKLFF; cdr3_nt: TGTGCCAGCTTATACAGGGGGAACGAAAAACTGTTTTTT